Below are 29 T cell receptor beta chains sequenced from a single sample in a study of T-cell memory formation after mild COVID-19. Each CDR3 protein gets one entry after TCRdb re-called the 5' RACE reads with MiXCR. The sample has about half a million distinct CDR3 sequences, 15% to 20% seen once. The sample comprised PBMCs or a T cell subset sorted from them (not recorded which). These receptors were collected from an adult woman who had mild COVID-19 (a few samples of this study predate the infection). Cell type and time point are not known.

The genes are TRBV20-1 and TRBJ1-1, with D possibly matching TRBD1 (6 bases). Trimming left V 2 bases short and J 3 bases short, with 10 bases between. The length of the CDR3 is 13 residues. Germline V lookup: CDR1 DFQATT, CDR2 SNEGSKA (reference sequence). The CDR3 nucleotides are TGCAGTGCTAGAAGCCGACAGGACACTGAAGCTTTCTTT. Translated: CSARSRQDTEAFF.

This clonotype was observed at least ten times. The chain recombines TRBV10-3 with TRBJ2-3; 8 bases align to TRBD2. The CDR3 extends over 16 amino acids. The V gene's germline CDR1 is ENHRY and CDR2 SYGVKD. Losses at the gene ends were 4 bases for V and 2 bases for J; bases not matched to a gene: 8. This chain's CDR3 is CAISVFQRGSTDTQYF. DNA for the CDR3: TGTGCCATCAGTGTGTTCCAGCGGGGGTCCACAGATACGCAGTATTTT.

The CDR3 nucleotides read TGTGCCAGCAGTGGGGGGGGGATCTCTGGGGCCAACGTCCTGACTTTC. Protein: CASSGGGISGANVLTF. The V and J genes are TRBV27 and TRBJ2-6; 7 nucleotides agree with TRBD2. This CDR3 is 16 amino acids long. V shed 5 bases, J shed 0 bases, and the junction held 4 bases outside the gene matches. Germline-derived CDR1 and CDR2 are MNHEY and SMNVEV (reference sequence).

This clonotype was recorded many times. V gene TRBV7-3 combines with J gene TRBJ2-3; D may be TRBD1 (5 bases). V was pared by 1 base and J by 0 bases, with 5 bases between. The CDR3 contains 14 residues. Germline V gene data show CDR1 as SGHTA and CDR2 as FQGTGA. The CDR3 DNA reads TGTGCCAGCAGCTTAAAGGGGAGCACAGATACGCAGTATTTT. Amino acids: CASSLKGSTDTQYF.

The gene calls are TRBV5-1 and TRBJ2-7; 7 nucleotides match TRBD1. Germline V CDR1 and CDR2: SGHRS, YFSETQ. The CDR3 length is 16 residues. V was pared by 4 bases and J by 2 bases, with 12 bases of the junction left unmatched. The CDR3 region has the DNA TGCGCCAGCAGCGCTTTAAGGGAAGGGGGCACCTACGAGCAGTACTTC. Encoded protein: CASSALREGGTYEQYF.

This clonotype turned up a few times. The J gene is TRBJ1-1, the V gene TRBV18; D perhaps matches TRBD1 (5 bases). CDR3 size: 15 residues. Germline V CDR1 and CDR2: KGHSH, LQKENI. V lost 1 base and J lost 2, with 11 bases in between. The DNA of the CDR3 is TGTGCCAGCTCACCACGGGACGGACTTAACACTGAAGCTTTCTTT. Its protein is CASSPRDGLNTEAFF.

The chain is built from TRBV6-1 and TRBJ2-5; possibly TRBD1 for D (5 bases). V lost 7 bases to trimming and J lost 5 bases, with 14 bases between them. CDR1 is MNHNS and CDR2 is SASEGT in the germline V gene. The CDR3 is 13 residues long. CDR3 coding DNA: TGTGCCAGCATGGCGGCAGGGTTGGAGACCCAGTACTTC. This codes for CASMAAGLETQYF.

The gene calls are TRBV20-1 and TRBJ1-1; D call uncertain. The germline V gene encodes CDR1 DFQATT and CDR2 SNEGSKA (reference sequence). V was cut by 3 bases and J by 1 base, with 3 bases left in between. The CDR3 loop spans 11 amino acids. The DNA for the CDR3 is TGCAGTGCTAGTGCGAACACTGAAGCTTTCTTT. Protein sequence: CSASANTEAFF.

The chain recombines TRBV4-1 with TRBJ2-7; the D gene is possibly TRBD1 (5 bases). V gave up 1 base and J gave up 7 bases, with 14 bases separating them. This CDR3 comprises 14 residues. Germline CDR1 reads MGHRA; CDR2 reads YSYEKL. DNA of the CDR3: TGCGCCAGCAGCCAAGTGGGTGGTAAGGGGGAGCAGTACTTC. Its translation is CASSQVGGKGEQYF.

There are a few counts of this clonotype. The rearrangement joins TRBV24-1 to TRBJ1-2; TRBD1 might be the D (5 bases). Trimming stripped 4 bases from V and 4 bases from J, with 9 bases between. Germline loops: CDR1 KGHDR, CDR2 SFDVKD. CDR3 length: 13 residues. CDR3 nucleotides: TGTGCCACCAGTGACGGGACGCCCTATGGCTACACCTTC. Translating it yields CATSDGTPYGYTF.

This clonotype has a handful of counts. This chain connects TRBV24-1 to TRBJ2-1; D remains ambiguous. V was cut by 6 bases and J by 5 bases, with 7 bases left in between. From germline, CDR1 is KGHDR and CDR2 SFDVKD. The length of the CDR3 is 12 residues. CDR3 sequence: CATSRLHNEQFF. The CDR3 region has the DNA TGTGCCACCAGTCGACTTCACAATGAGCAGTTCTTC.

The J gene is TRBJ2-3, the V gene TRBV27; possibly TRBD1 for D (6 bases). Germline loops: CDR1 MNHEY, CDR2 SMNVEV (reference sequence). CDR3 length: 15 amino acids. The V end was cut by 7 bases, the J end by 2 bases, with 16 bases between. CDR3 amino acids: CASNPRGEDTDTQYF. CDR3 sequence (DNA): TGTGCCAGCAACCCCAGGGGCGAAGACACAGATACGCAGTATTTT.

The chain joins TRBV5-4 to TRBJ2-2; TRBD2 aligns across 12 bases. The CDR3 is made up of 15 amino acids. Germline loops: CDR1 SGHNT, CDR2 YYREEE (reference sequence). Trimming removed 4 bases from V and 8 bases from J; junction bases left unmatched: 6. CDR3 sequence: CASSTRLAGVGELFF. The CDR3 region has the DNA TGTGCCAGCAGCACACGACTAGCGGGAGTGGGGGAGCTGTTTTTT.

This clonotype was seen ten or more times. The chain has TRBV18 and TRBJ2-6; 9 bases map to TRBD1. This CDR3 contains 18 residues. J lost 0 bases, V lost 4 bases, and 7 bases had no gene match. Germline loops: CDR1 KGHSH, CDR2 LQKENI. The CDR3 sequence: CASSLKTGGSSGANVLTF. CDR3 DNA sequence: TGTGCCAGCTCACTTAAGACAGGGGGAAGCTCTGGGGCCAACGTCCTGACTTTC.

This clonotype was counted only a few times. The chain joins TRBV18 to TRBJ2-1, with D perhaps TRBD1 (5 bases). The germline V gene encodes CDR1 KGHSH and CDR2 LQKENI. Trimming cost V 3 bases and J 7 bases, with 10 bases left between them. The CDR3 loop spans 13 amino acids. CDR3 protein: CASSPQGTNEQFF. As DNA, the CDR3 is TGTGCCAGCTCACCGCAGGGAACTAATGAGCAGTTCTTC.

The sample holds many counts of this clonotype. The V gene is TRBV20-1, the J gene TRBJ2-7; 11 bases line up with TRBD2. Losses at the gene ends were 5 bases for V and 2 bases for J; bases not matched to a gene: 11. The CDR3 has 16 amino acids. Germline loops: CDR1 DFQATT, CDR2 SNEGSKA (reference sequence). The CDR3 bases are TGCAGTGCTCCCGGACTAGCGGGCCCTCGGGCCTACGAGCAGTACTTC. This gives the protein CSAPGLAGPRAYEQYF.

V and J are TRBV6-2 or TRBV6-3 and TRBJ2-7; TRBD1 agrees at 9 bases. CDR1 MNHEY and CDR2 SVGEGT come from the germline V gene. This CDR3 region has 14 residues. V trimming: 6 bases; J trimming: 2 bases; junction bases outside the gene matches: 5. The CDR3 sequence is CASRPRQGAYEQYF. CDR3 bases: TGTGCCAGCAGACCGAGACAGGGGGCCTACGAGCAGTACTTC.

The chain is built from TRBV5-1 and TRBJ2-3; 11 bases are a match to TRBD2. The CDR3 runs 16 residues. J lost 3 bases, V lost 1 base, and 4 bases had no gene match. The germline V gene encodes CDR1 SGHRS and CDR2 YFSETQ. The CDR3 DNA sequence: TGCGCCAGCAGCTTGAATAGCGGGGGGGCGACAGATACGCAGTATTTT. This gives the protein CASSLNSGGATDTQYF.

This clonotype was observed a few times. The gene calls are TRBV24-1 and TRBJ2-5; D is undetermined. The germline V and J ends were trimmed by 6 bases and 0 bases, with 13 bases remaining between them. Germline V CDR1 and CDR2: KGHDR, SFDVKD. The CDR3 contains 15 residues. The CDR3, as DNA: TGTGCCACCAGTCCAGGTCGCGTTAACCAAGAGACCCAGTACTTC. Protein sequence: CATSPGRVNQETQYF.

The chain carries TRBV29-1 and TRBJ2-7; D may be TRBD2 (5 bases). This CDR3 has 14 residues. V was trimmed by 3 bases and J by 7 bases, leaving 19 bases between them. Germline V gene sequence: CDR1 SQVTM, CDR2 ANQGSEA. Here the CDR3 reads CSVEPGLPGGEQYF. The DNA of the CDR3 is TGCAGCGTTGAGCCGGGATTACCAGGAGGAGAGCAGTACTTC.

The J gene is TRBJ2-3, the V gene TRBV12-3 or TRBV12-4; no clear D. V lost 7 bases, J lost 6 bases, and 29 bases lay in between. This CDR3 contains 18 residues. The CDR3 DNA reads TGTGCCAGCATCCTAGGAACTACTCTCCATCCCTCCGGGGATACGCAGTATTTT. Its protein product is CASILGTTLHPSGDTQYF.

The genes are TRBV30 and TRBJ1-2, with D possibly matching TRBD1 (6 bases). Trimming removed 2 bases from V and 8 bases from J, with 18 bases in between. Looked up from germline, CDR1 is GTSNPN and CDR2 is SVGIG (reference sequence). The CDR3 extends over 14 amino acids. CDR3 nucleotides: TGTGCCTGGAGTCCAGACGACAGGCTCTACGGCTACACCTTC. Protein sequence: CAWSPDDRLYGYTF.

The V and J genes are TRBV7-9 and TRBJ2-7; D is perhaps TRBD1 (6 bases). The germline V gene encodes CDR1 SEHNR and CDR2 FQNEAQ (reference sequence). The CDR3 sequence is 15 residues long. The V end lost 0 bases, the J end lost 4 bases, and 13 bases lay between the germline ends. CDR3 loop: CASSLAQGLSYEQYF. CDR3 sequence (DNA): TGTGCCAGCAGCTTAGCGCAGGGGCTGTCGTACGAGCAGTACTTC.

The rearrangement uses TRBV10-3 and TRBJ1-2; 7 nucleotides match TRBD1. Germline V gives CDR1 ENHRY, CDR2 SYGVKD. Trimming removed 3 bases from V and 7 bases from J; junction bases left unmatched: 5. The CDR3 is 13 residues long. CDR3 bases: TGTGCCATCAGTGAAGCGACAGGGTCTGGCTACACCTTC. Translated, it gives CAISEATGSGYTF.

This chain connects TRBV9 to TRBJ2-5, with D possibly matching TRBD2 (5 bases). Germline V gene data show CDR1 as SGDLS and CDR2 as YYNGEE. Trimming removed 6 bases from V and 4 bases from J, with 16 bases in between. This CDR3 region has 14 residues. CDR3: CASNPDTEAETQYF. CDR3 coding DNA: TGTGCCAGCAATCCCGACACGGAGGCAGAGACCCAGTACTTC.

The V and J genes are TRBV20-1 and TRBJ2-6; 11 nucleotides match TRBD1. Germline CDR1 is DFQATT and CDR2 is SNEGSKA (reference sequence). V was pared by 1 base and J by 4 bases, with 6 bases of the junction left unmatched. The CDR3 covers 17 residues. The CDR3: CSARGTGGDPGANVLTF. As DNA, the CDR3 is TGCAGTGCTAGAGGGACAGGGGGCGACCCAGGGGCCAACGTCCTGACTTTC.

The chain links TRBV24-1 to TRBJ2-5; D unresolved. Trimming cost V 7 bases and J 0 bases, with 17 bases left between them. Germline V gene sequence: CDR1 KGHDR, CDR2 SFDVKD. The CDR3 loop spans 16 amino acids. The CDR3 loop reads CATSTTFDGYQETQYF. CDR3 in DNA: TGTGCCACCAGCACAACTTTCGACGGTTACCAAGAGACCCAGTACTTC.

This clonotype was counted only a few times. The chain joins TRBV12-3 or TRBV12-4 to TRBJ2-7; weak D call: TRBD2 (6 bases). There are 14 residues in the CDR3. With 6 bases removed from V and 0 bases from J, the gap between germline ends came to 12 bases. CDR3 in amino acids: CASSPGLLSYEQYF. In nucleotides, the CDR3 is TGTGCCAGCAGCCCGGGACTCCTCTCCTACGAGCAGTACTTC.

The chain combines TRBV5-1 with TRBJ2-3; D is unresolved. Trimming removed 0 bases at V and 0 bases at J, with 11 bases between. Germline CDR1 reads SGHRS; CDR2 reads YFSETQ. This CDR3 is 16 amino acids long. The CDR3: CASSLGQGSSTDTQYF. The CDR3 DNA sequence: TGCGCCAGCAGCTTGGGGCAAGGGTCGAGCACAGATACGCAGTATTTT.